This T cell receptor beta chain was obtained from a study of hypomethylating agent response in myelodysplastic syndrome (dated by TCRdb to about 2021). Background on the whole study: Patients were treated with the hypomethylating agents azacitidine (8 of 11) or decitabine (3 of 11). The cohort was composed of ten or so male and a couple of female myelodysplastic syndrome patients. Six or seven patients responded with complete response or hematologic improvement, and about five patients were non-responders. TET2 mutation was identified most frequently, being present in 5 of 11 patients. Response was defined as complete response or hematologic improvement, and patients who met neither criterion were classified as non-responders. Patients had a mean age of 72.2 +/- 6.3 years, and a diploid cytogenetic profile was the most common. What the research found in general, with its limitations: The shared GLIPH2 clusters might recognize novel MDS antigens, but this possibility was not confirmed and requires experimental validation. Novel clonotypes emerged more often in responders, while non-responders showed more contracted clonotypes after treatment. After hypomethylating agent treatment, no significant change in richness, rarefaction diversity or clonality was seen, either across all patients or within response groups. Only ten or so patients were analyzed, so the cohort was small. Age matching of healthy control donors to MDS patients was not performed, and the MDS versus healthy comparison could have been impacted by this lack of age matching.

Bulk bone marrow was analyzed, and T-cell subsets were not sorted. Bone marrow from some 11 myelodysplastic syndrome patients was immunosequenced for TCR beta CDR3 regions before and after hypomethylating agent therapy. Each patient contributed a baseline bone marrow plus two to three bone marrows at different post-treatment timepoints for longitudinal repertoire tracking. Genomic DNA was isolated from whole bone marrow, and DNA quality was assessed with TapeStation, NanoDrop OneC and PicoGreen assays. Spanning cysteine to phenylalanine, the CDR3 consists of 15 amino acids. The only DNA kept is the CDR3, 45 bases in frame from the first base. The junction carries 14 bases between V and J, which are trimmed by 2 bases and 6 bases respectively. Reading the germline V gene gives CDR1 SGHTA and CDR2 FQGNSA. The library relied on the immunoSEQ multiplex PCR assay. Survey resolution was used, with two replicates of around 200 ng each, totaling about 400 ng of DNA per sample. The hsTCRB kit detected rearranged TCRB sequences in genomic DNA using multiplex PCR primers targeting V and J genes. The first PCR used the QIAGEN Multiplex PCR Kit for roughly 30 cycles to amplify the CDR3 region. An 8-cycle second PCR added sample barcodes and Illumina adapters to each replicate. Quantification of the pooled libraries was done with a QuantStudio 6 and the KAPA library quantification kit. Approximately 15 pM of pooled libraries were sequenced on an Illumina MiSeq with 156-cycle single-end reads and a 15-cycle index read. In the source study's methods: Of 150,000 to 200,000 unique clonotypes, more than 1.5% were flagged by VDJdb annotation as previously reported viral-epitope-specific. Raw reads were processed by the immunoSEQ Data Assistant and immunoSEQ Analyzer into normalized, annotated TCRB repertoires. Clonotypes were analyzed with BioAnalyzer and version 0.6.5 of the immunarch R package. Every repertoire was downsampled to the clone count of the smallest repertoire before richness was estimated. Clonotypes were categorized as expanded, contracted or novel by Fisher's exact tests, where a novel clonotype had zero frequency before treatment. GLIPH2 clustered significantly changed CDR3 beta sequences using simulation_depth=1000 and kmer_min_depth=3, excluding CDR3s shorter than five residues. TCRdb stores this immuneACCESS table with in-frame sequences only. Part of the clones is absent; in the studies checked, under half of the shortfall reflects unresolved V genes, and no reason is known for the rest. V and J calls and clone size are as listed in that table; D and trimming were resolved from the DNA. The sample includes thousands of clones, with about four fifths observed a single time. Of the sample, about a quarter is held by the ten largest clones.

Comments on this clone: No antigen is known for it. Base qualities are not provided; no much larger clone lies one nucleotide away.

The clonotype was recovered from a human donor with myelodysplastic syndrome. The receptor chain draws on TRBV7-2 and TRBJ2-1, with TRBD2 as a weak D call on 6 bases. This sample comprised bone marrow, obtained before or after starting hypomethylating agent treatment for myelodysplastic syndrome (not recorded which). The DNA is TGTGCCAGCAGCTTATCGAGGAGGGGAGCCAATGAGCAGTTCTTC. It specifies CASSLSRRGANEQFF.